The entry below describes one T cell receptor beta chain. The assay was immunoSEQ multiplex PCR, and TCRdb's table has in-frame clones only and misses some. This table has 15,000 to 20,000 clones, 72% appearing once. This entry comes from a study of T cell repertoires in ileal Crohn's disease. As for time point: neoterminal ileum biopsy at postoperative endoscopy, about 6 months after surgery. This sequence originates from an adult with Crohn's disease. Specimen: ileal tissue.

In DNA form, the CDR3 reads TGTGCCAGCAGCTTAGCGCTAGCGGGAGGACAAGAGACCCAGTACTTC. Its protein is CASSLALAGGQETQYF. This chain links TRBV7-6 with TRBJ2-5; 11 positions match TRBD2. V dropped 0 bases and J dropped 2; count of bases not matched to a gene: 2. The CDR3 spans 16 residues. Germline assignment: CDR1 SGHVS and CDR2 FNYEAQ.